This T cell receptor (beta chain) originates from a study of technical replicates of blood from a handful of donors. Here immunoSEQ multiplex PCR was the method, and the copy in TCRdb shows in-frame clones only, minus some. The table records some 80,000 clones, 90% to 98% of them present only once. This clone was seen once. Germline V gene sequence: CDR1 SEHNR, CDR2 FQNEAQ (reference sequence). Trimming cost V 5 bases and J 6 bases, with 19 bases left between them. This CDR3 is 16 amino acids long. Sample: T cells isolated from PBMCs. The TCR sequence derives from a human donor in good health. The V and J genes are TRBV7-9 and TRBJ1-4; a possible D gene is TRBD1 (5 bases). Here the CDR3 reads CASSPYRTTLDEKLFF. The CDR3 nucleotides are TGTGCCAGCAGCCCATATAGGACAACTCTAGATGAAAAACTGTTTTTT.